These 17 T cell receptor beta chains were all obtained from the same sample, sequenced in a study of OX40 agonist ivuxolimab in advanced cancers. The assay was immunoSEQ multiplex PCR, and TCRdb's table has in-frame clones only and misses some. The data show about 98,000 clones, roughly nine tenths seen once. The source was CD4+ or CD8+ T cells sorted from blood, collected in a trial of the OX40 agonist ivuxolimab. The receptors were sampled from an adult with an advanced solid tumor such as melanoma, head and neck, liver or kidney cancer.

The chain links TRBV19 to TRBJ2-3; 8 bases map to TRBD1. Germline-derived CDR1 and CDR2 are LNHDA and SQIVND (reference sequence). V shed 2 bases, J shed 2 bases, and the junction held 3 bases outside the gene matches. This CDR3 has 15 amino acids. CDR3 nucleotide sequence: TGTGCCAGTAGTATACGACAGGGGATCACAGATACGCAGTATTTT. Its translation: CASSIRQGITDTQYF. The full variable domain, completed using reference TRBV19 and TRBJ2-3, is DGGITQSPKYLFRKEGQNVTLSCEQNLNHDAMYWYRQDPGQGLRLIYYSQIVNDFQKGDIAEGYSVSREKKESFPLTVTSAQKNPTAFYLCASSIRQGITDTQYFGPGTRLTVL.

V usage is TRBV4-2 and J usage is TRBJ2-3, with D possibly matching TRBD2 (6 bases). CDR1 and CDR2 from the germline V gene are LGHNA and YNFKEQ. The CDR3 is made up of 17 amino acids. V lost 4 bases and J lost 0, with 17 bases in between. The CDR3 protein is CASSPAAGGVSTDTQYF. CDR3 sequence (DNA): TGTGCCAGCAGCCCCGCGGCCGGCGGGGTTAGCACAGATACGCAGTATTTT.

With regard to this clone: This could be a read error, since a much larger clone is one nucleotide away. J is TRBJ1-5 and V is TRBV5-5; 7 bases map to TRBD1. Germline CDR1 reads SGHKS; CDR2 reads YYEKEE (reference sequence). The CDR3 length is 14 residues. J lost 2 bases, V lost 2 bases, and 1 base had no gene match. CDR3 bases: TGTGCCAGCAGCTTCACAGGGGGCAATCAGCCCCAGCATTTT. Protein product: CASSFTGGNQPQHF.

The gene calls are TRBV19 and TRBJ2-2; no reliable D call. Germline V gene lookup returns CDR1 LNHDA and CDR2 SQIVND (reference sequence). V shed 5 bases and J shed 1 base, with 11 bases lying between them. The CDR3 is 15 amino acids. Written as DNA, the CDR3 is TGTGCCAGTAGTTTCAGAAAACAGAACACCGGGGAGCTGTTTTTT. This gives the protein CASSFRKQNTGELFF.

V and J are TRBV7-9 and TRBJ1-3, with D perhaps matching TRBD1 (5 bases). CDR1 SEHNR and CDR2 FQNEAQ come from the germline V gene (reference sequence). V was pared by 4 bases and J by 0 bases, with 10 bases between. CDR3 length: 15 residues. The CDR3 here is CASSSTAFSGNTIYF. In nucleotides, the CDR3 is TGTGCCAGCAGCTCGACAGCGTTCTCTGGAAACACCATATATTTT.

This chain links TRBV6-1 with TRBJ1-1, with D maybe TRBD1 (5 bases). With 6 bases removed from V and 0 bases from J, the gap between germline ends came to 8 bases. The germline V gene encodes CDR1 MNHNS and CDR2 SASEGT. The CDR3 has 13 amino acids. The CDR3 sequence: CASREGLNTEAFF. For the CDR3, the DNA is TGTGCCAGCAGAGAGGGGCTGAACACTGAAGCTTTCTTT.

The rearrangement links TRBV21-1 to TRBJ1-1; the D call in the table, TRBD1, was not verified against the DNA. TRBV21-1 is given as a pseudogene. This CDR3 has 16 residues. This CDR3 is CASSKTQFFQDTEAFF. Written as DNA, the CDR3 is TGTGCCAGCAGCAAAACCCAGTTTTTTCAGGACACTGAAGCTTTCTTT.

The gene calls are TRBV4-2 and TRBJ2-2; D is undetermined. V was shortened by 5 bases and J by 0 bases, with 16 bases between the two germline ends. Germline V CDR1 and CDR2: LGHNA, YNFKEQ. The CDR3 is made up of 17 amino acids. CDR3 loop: CASSLSLTNTNTGELFF. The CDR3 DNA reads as TGTGCCAGCAGCTTGAGCCTCACAAATACGAACACCGGGGAGCTGTTTTTT.

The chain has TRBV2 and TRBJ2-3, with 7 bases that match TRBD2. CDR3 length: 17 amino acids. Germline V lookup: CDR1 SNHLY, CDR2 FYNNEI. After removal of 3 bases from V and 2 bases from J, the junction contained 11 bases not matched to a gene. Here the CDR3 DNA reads TGTGCCAGCAGTGACGAAGGACTAGTGGGTGACACAGATACGCAGTATTTT. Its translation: CASSDEGLVGDTDTQYF. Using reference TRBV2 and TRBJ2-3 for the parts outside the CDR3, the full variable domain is EPEVTQTPSHQVTQMGQEVILRCVPISNHLYFYWYRQILGQKVEFLVSFYNNEISEKSEIFDDQFSVERPDGSNFTLKIRSTKLEDSAMYFCASSDEGLVGDTDTQYFGPGTRLTVL.

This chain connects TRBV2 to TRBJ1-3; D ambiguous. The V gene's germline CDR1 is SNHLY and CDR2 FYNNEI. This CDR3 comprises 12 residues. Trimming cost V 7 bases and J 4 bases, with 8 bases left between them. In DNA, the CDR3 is TGTGCCAGCAAAGGAGGCGGAAACACCATATATTTT. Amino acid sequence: CASKGGGNTIYF.

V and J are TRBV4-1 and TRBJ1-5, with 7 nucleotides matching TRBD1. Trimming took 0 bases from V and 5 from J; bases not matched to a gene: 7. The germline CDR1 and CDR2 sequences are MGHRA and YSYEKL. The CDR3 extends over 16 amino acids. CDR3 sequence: CASSQDRGQPYQPQHF. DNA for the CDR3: TGCGCCAGCAGCCAAGATAGGGGGCAGCCCTATCAGCCCCAGCATTTT.

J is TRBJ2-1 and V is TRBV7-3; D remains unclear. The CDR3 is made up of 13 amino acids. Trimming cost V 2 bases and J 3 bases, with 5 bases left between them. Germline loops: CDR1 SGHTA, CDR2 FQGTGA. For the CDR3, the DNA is TGTGCCAGCAGCTTACGCAGCTACAATGAGCAGTTCTTC. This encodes CASSLRSYNEQFF.

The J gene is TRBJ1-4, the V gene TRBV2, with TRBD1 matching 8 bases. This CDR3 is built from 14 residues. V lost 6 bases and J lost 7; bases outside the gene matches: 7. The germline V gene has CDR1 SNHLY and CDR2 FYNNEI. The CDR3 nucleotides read TGTGCCAGCAGGGACACAGGGGGTGGTGAAAAACTGTTTTTT. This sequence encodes CASRDTGGGEKLFF.

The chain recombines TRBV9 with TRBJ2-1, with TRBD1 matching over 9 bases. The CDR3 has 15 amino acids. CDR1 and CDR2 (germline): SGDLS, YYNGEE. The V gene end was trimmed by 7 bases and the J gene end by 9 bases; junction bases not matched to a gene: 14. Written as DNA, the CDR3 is TGTGCCAGCGGCGCCCGATCGGGACAGGGTATTGAGCAGTTCTTC. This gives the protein CASGARSGQGIEQFF.

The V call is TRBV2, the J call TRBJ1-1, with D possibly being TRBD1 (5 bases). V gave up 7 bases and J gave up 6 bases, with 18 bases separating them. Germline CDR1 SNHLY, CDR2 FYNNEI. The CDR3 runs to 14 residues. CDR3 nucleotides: TGTGCCAGCACCGCATGGGGCGGTGACGCTGAAGCTTTCTTT. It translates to CASTAWGGDAEAFF.

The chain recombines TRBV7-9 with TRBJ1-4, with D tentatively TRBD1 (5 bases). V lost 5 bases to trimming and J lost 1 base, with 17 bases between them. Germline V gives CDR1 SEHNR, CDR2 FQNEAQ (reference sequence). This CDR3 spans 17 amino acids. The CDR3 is CASSRVGVPRTNEKLFF. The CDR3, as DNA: TGTGCCAGCAGCCGGGTGGGGGTTCCCCGAACTAATGAAAAACTGTTTTTT.

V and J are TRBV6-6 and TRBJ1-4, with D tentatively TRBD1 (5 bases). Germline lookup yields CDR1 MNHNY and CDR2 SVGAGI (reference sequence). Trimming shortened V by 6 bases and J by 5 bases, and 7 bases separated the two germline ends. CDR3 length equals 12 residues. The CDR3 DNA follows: TGTGCCAGCAGGGGGGGGAATGAAAAACTGTTTTTT. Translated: CASRGGNEKLFF.